A single sample is the source of the 4 T cell receptor beta chains below, sequenced in a study of T cell responses to AZD1222 COVID-19 vaccine. Produced via immunoSEQ multiplex PCR; TCRdb's table is partial and in-frame only. Among about 82,000 clones listed, 83% were seen once. The sequences come from peripheral blood, collected 28 days after the second AZD1222 dose. Source of these receptors: an adult who received the AZD1222 COVID-19 vaccine.

This sequence joins TRBV11-3 and TRBJ2-2; D ambiguous. V shed 5 bases and J shed 8 bases, with 15 bases lying between them. The CDR3 runs to 14 residues. Germline V CDR1 and CDR2: SGHNT, YENEEA. The CDR3 bases are TGTGCCAGCAGCCCTTCGACCGTTGGAGGGGAGCTGTTTTTT. This sequence encodes CASSPSTVGGELFF.

This sequence joins TRBV12-3 or TRBV12-4 and TRBJ2-7; D gene unclear. This CDR3 has 11 residues. The V and J ends lost 6 bases and 6 bases respectively, with 9 bases between them. CDR3 in DNA: TGTGCCAGCAGCCCTTACAGCGAGCAGTACTTC. Translating it yields CASSPYSEQYF.

Only one count was recorded for this clone. The chain uses TRBV5-4 and TRBJ2-5, with D possibly matching TRBD1 (6 bases). Per the germline V gene, CDR1 is SGHNT and CDR2 is YYREEE (reference sequence). The CDR3 sequence is 12 residues long. V shed 4 bases and J shed 5 bases, with 9 bases lying between them. As DNA, the CDR3 is TGTGCCAGCAGCCCTCAGGGGGAGACCCAGTACTTC. It encodes CASSPQGETQYF.

The J gene is TRBJ1-4, the V gene TRBV27; D is ambiguous. V lost 6 bases, J lost 0 bases, and 8 bases lay in between. The germline CDR1 and CDR2 sequences are MNHEY and SMNVEV (reference sequence). The CDR3 spans 14 residues. The CDR3 DNA is TGTGCCAGCAGCTCGACCGCAACTAATGAAAAACTGTTTTTT. It codes for CASSSTATNEKLFF.